One sample yielded the 17 T cell receptor beta chains listed below, sequenced in a study of blood T cell repertoires in COVID-19. Sequencing used immunoSEQ multiplex PCR; TCRdb keeps in-frame clones, though not all of them. The sample has 200,000 to 250,000 clones, 80% seen once. Sequencing was carried out using PBMCs or T cells enriched from blood (not recorded which). The origin of the receptors is a man aged 30 to 39 with acute COVID-19.

The genes are TRBV12-3 or TRBV12-4 and TRBJ2-7; D perhaps matches TRBD1 (6 bases). Trimming removed 7 bases from V and 6 bases from J, with 16 bases in between. This CDR3 is built from 13 residues. The CDR3 nucleotides are TGTGCCAGCATTACAGCAGGGGTTACCGAGCAGTACTTC. This translates into CASITAGVTEQYF.

The chain recombines TRBV10-3 with TRBJ1-2; TRBD1 is a possible D gene (5 bases). V gave up 0 bases and J gave up 3 bases, with 20 bases separating them. Germline loops: CDR1 ENHRY, CDR2 SYGVKD. This CDR3 is built from 18 residues. This CDR3 is CAISESLMGGLYDYGYTF. The CDR3 bases are TGTGCCATCAGTGAGTCTCTTATGGGGGGTCTTTACGACTATGGCTACACCTTC.

This clone turned up a few times. The chain is built from TRBV19 and TRBJ1-2, with 10 bases identical to TRBD1. Germline CDR1 LNHDA, CDR2 SQIVND (reference sequence). V was clipped by 7 bases and J by 4 bases; unmatched bases: 6. The CDR3 covers 14 residues. This CDR3 reads CASIRGQGVYGYTF. DNA for the CDR3: TGTGCCAGTATCCGAGGACAGGGGGTCTATGGCTACACCTTC. The full variable domain, rest sourced from reference TRBV19 and TRBJ1-2, is DGGITQSPKYLFRKEGQNVTLSCEQNLNHDAMYWYRQDPGQGLRLIYYSQIVNDFQKGDIAEGYSVSREKKESFPLTVTSAQKNPTAFYLCASIRGQGVYGYTFGSGTRLTVV.

The genes are TRBV3-1 (or the pseudogene TRBV3-2) and TRBJ2-5; the match to TRBD2 covers 12 bases. The CDR3 consists of 14 residues. CDR1 is LGHDT, CDR2 YNNKEL, per germline (reference sequence). The trim removed 6 bases at V and 3 bases at J, leaving 2 bases unmatched. The CDR3 region has the DNA TGTGCCAGCAGACGACTAGCGGGGGAAGAGACCCAGTACTTC. It yields the protein CASRRLAGEETQYF.

The rearrangement joins TRBV4-1 to TRBJ1-3, with 10 bases identical to TRBD1. V was clipped by 2 bases and J by 0 bases; unmatched bases: 13. The CDR3 has 20 residues. In germline, CDR1 is MGHRA, CDR2 YSYEKL. The DNA for the CDR3 is TGCGCCAGCAGCCAACAAGGGACAGGGGTATTCGGATTCTCTGGAAACACCATATATTTT. It is translated as CASSQQGTGVFGFSGNTIYF.

This clone was seen only a few times. The gene calls are TRBV5-6 and TRBJ1-6; D is unclear. Germline V gene data show CDR1 as SGHDT and CDR2 as YYEEEE. The V end lost 7 bases, the J end lost 9 bases, and 14 bases lay between the germline ends. The CDR3 consists of 13 residues. The CDR3 bases are TGTGCCAGCCTGAGGCTCGAGGGTTCACCCCTCCACTTT. The encoded protein is CASLRLEGSPLHF.

The V call is TRBV6-5, the J call TRBJ2-7; 10 nucleotides align to TRBD1. The CDR3 spans 14 residues. V gave up 6 bases and J gave up 5 bases; unmatched junction bases: 7. Germline V gene sequence: CDR1 MNHEY, CDR2 SVGAGI. CDR3 in amino acids: CASRPGQGFHEQYF. The CDR3 DNA is TGTGCCAGCAGGCCGGGACAGGGGTTCCACGAGCAGTACTTC.

The rearrangement joins TRBV29-1 to TRBJ2-3; possibly TRBD1 for D (6 bases). V lost 1 base, J lost 2 bases, and 10 bases lay in between. The CDR3 covers 14 residues. Germline V gene data show CDR1 as SQVTM and CDR2 as ANQGSEA. The CDR3: CSVEGRQDTDTQYF. The CDR3, as DNA: TGCAGCGTTGAAGGGAGACAGGACACAGATACGCAGTATTTT.

The chain uses TRBV6-5 and TRBJ2-7; 7 nucleotides line up with TRBD1. The CDR3 is 15 amino acids. The germline V gene has CDR1 MNHEY and CDR2 SVGAGI. The junction had 10 bases not matched to a gene; V was cut back by 6 bases and J by 2 bases. CDR3 amino acids: CASSFTGTVTYEQYF. The CDR3 DNA reads TGTGCCAGCAGCTTCACCGGGACAGTAACCTACGAGCAGTACTTC.

The chain employs TRBV20-1 and TRBJ1-2; the D is unclear. The CDR3 spans 11 residues. Germline V gene sequence: CDR1 DFQATT, CDR2 SNEGSKA (reference sequence). The V end lost 6 bases, the J end lost 4 bases, and 9 bases lay between the germline ends. The CDR3 here is CSAQPGYGYTF. The CDR3 bases are TGCAGTGCACAGCCAGGCTATGGCTACACCTTC.

The chain is built from TRBV5-6 and TRBJ1-1, with D unresolved. This CDR3 is 14 amino acids long. Germline values: CDR1 SGHDT, CDR2 YYEEEE. The germline V and J ends were trimmed by 1 base and 2 bases, with 9 bases remaining between them. For the CDR3, the DNA is TGTGCCAGCAGCTTGCCCCCAGGTAACACTGAAGCTTTCTTT. It encodes CASSLPPGNTEAFF. Full variable domain (rest looked up from reference TRBV5-6 and TRBJ1-1): DAGVTQSPTHLIKTRGQQVTLRCSPKSGHDTVSWYQQALGQGPQFIFQYYEEEERQRGNFPDRFSGHQFPNYSSELNVNALLLGDSALYLCASSLPPGNTEAFFGQGTRLTVV.

The genes are TRBV27 and TRBJ1-1; 7 nucleotides line up with TRBD1. V shed 3 bases and J 10 bases; nucleotides not matched to a gene: 8. CDR1 is MNHEY and CDR2 is SMNVEV in the germline V gene (reference sequence). The CDR3 consists of 13 residues. The CDR3 DNA follows: TGTGCCAGCAGTTTTCCCTCGACAGGGCGAGCTTTCTTT. This gives the protein CASSFPSTGRAFF.

This clone was detected a few times. The chain recombines TRBV27 with TRBJ2-1, with no clear D. The CDR3 totals 14 residues. Between the trimmed V and J ends, which lost 3 bases and 9 bases, there was a span of 15 bases. Germline-derived CDR1 and CDR2 are MNHEY and SMNVEV (reference sequence). CDR3 nucleotides: TGTGCCAGCAGTTTCTTAGCCACCCCCATTGAGCAGTTCTTC. This translates into CASSFLATPIEQFF.

This clone appeared many times. The rearrangement uses TRBV4-1 and TRBJ2-2; 7 bases match TRBD1. The ends lost 3 bases at V and 4 bases at J; junction bases unmatched: 5. The germline V gene has CDR1 MGHRA and CDR2 YSYEKL. The CDR3 consists of 15 residues. The CDR3 bases are TGCGCCAGCAGCCAGAGGGACAGAAGCACCGGGGAGCTGTTTTTT. Translated: CASSQRDRSTGELFF.

CDR3 region: CASSLTGERQETQYF. CDR3 DNA: TGCGCCAGCAGCTTGACGGGAGAACGACAAGAGACCCAGTACTTC. V and J are TRBV5-1 and TRBJ2-5; D may be TRBD2 (6 bases). CDR3 length: 15 amino acids. The ends were cut back, 1 base at V and 2 bases at J, with 12 bases in the middle. Germline V CDR1 and CDR2: SGHRS, YFSETQ.

The chain's CDR3 is CASSDGAGGYNEQFF. CDR3 bases: TGCGCCAGCAGTGATGGAGCGGGGGGGTACAATGAGCAGTTCTTC. The chain joins TRBV10-1 to TRBJ2-1; 10 bases line up with TRBD2. The V segment lost 3 bases and the J segment 4 bases; nucleotides outside the gene matches: 3. Germline-derived CDR1 and CDR2 are WNHNN and SYGVQD (reference sequence). This CDR3 spans 15 amino acids.

The chain has TRBV6-6 and TRBJ1-1, with TRBD1 matching 10 bases. J gave up 14 bases and V 6 bases, and 6 bases lay outside the gene matches. The germline V gene encodes CDR1 MNHNY and CDR2 SVGAGI (reference sequence). The CDR3 is made up of 11 amino acids. The CDR3 region is CASRTGGLYFF. The DNA of the CDR3 is TGTGCCAGCAGGACAGGGGGCCTCTACTTCTTT.